This T cell receptor (beta chain) is from a study of T cell changes during pregnancy in multiple sclerosis. Only in-frame clones appear in the TCRdb table, and some are missing; sequencing was by immunoSEQ multiplex PCR. Counted here are approximately 70,000 clones, about 90% occurring once; the ten biggest clones make up around 1.3%. The CDR3 spans 14 residues. V lost 3 bases to trimming and J lost 2 bases, with 11 bases between them. Germline-derived CDR1 and CDR2 are MNHEY and SVGAGI. The receptor comes from a female donor in good health, enrolled as a control in a pregnancy study. The chain uses TRBV6-5 and TRBJ2-7; D is unclear. Source: peripheral blood, taken in the second trimester of pregnancy. The CDR3 DNA is TGTGCCAGCAGTTATGGCTCTTTACCCTACGAGCAGTACTTC. Its translation: CASSYGSLPYEQYF.